This TCR beta chain emerged from a study of blood T cell repertoires in COVID-19. Sequencing used immunoSEQ multiplex PCR; TCRdb keeps in-frame clones, though not all of them. The top ten hold roughly 3.3% of the sample, which has 150,000 to 200,000 clones, 80% to 90% seen once. The germline V gene encodes CDR1 MNHEY and CDR2 SVGAGI. V shed 5 bases and J 6 bases; nucleotides not matched to a gene: 12. CDR3 length: 15 amino acids. This clonotype was sampled from a man younger than 35 with active or convalescent COVID-19. The chain couples TRBV6-5 to TRBJ2-7; 8 nucleotides agree with TRBD1. Sequenced: peripheral blood. The chain's CDR3 is CASSPDRAHRGEQYV. CDR3 bases: TGTGCCAGCAGTCCGGACAGGGCACATAGGGGCGAGCAGTACGTC.